The next 4 T cell receptor beta chains were all read from a single sample in a study of blood T cell repertoires in COVID-19. Measured with immunoSEQ multiplex PCR; TCRdb has only the in-frame clones, and not every one. The table includes 150,000 or so clones, just under 85% detected once. Specimen: peripheral blood. Every receptor here comes from a middle-aged man who had recovered from COVID-19.

The rearrangement joins TRBV6-2 or TRBV6-3 to TRBJ1-6, with D unclear. The CDR3 contains 15 residues. Trimming removed 0 bases from V and 7 bases from J, with 10 bases in between. CDR1 and CDR2 from the germline V gene are MNHEY and SVGEGT. CDR3 sequence (DNA): TGTGCCAGCAGTTACTCTCCGGAGACGAATTCACCCCTCCACTTT. This gives the protein CASSYSPETNSPLHF.

The CDR3 region has the DNA TGTGCCAGCAGCCAAGACCTCGCCAGCTCTGGGGCCAACGTCCTGACTTTC. Encoded protein: CASSQDLASSGANVLTF. V is TRBV14 and J is TRBJ2-6; D ambiguous. CDR3 length equals 17 residues. Per germline, CDR1 SGHDN and CDR2 FVKESK. Trimming removed 0 bases at V and 0 bases at J, with 9 bases between.

The chain combines TRBV9 with TRBJ2-4, with TRBD2 matching over 10 bases. The germline V gene encodes CDR1 SGDLS and CDR2 YYNGEE. Losses at the gene ends were 7 bases for V and 7 bases for J; bases not matched to a gene: 8. The CDR3 totals 14 residues. CDR3 sequence: CASSTSGMRNIQYF. In nucleotides, the CDR3 is TGTGCCAGCTCTACTAGCGGGATGCGGAACATTCAGTACTTC.

The rearrangement uses TRBV6-2 or TRBV6-3 and TRBJ2-2, with D perhaps TRBD1 (6 bases). Germline CDR1 is MNHEY and CDR2 is SVGEGT. CDR3 size: 15 residues. V was pared by 4 bases and J by 5 bases, with 14 bases between. In DNA, the CDR3 is TGTGCCAGCAGTTTTGGGGGCGCCGCAACCGGGGAGCTGTTTTTT. Translating it yields CASSFGGAATGELFF.